One sample yielded the 13 T cell receptor beta chains listed below, sequenced in a study of T cells after posttransplantation cyclophosphamide. The assay was immunoSEQ multiplex PCR, and TCRdb's table has in-frame clones only and misses some. This sample comprises 20,000 to 25,000 clones, none seen once only. Sequenced input: PBMCs. The source is a woman aged 55-69 years in good health, CMV-negative, and a related stem cell transplant donor.

This chain joins TRBV2 and TRBJ2-3; 8 nucleotides agree with TRBD1. V shed 10 bases and J 0 bases; nucleotides not matched to a gene: 15. Per the germline V gene, CDR1 is SNHLY and CDR2 is FYNNEI. This CDR3 region has 17 residues. The chain's CDR3 is CANHRAGTGFSTDTQYF. For the CDR3, the DNA is TGTGCCAACCACCGAGCCGGGACAGGATTTAGCACAGATACGCAGTATTTT.

This clone has at least ten counts. The V gene is TRBV2, the J gene TRBJ2-7; 15 nucleotides line up with TRBD2. Germline assignment: CDR1 SNHLY and CDR2 FYNNEI. This CDR3 has 14 amino acids. V was pared by 6 bases and J by 6 bases, with 3 bases of the junction left unmatched. CDR3 nucleotides: TGTGCCAGCAGAGGACTAGCGGGAGGGCCCGAGCAGTACTTC. This sequence encodes CASRGLAGGPEQYF. Full variable domain (outside the CDR3, taken from reference TRBV2 and TRBJ2-7): EPEVTQTPSHQVTQMGQEVILRCVPISNHLYFYWYRQILGQKVEFLVSFYNNEISEKSEIFDDQFSVERPDGSNFTLKIRSTKLEDSAMYFCASRGLAGGPEQYFGPGTRLTVT.

This clone was picked up many times. The chain couples TRBV19 to TRBJ2-3, with 13 bases identical to TRBD2. Trimming took 5 bases from V and 5 from J; bases not matched to a gene: 7. The CDR3 has 16 residues. Germline CDR1 is LNHDA and CDR2 is SQIVND (reference sequence). CDR3 loop: CASSPGLAGVGDTQYF. As DNA, the CDR3 is TGTGCCAGTAGTCCTGGACTAGCGGGAGTGGGAGATACGCAGTATTTT. The variable domain in full, with the rest retrieved from reference TRBV19 and TRBJ2-3, is DGGITQSPKYLFRKEGQNVTLSCEQNLNHDAMYWYRQDPGQGLRLIYYSQIVNDFQKGDIAEGYSVSREKKESFPLTVTSAQKNPTAFYLCASSPGLAGVGDTQYFGPGTRLTVL.

This clone was detected many times. This sequence joins TRBV30 and TRBJ1-1; no clear D gene. Trimming pared 3 bases from V and 1 base from J, leaving 6 bases between. Germline values: CDR1 GTSNPN, CDR2 SVGIG (reference sequence). CDR3 size: 12 residues. The CDR3 coding sequence is TGTGCCTGGAGCCCTCCGAACACTGAAGCTTTCTTT. Translating gives CAWSPPNTEAFF.

Ten or more counts support this clone. V is TRBV7-2 and J is TRBJ2-3; a possible D gene is TRBD2 (5 bases). The V gene's germline CDR1 is SGHTA and CDR2 FQGNSA. This CDR3 has 16 residues. V was shortened by 2 bases and J by 1 base, with 13 bases between the two germline ends. CDR3 loop: CASSLKSRGGTDTQYF. The CDR3 DNA reads as TGTGCCAGCAGCTTAAAGTCTCGGGGAGGCACAGATACGCAGTATTTT.

This clone was observed at least ten times. The V and J genes are TRBV5-6 and TRBJ1-6; TRBD1 matches 10 bases. CDR3 length equals 14 residues. Trimming at V came to 4 bases and at J to 7 bases, leaving 2 bases not matched to a gene. Germline assignment: CDR1 SGHDT and CDR2 YYEEEE. CDR3 DNA sequence: TGTGCCAGCAGCCCGGGACAGGGGAATTCACCCCTCCACTTT. Translating it yields CASSPGQGNSPLHF.

This clone appeared many times. The V and J genes are TRBV28 and TRBJ2-7, with unresolved D. Trimming cost V 3 bases and J 0 bases, with 3 bases left between them. Germline V gene data show CDR1 as MDHEN and CDR2 as SYDVKM. This CDR3 is built from 12 residues. In nucleotides, the CDR3 is TGTGCCAGCAGTTTCTACTCCTACGAGCAGTACTTC. Translated: CASSFYSYEQYF.

This clone has more than one count but fewer than ten. A far larger clone is off by one base, so a read error is likely. V usage is TRBV19 and J usage is TRBJ2-7; no definite D call. Germline CDR1 is LNHDA and CDR2 is SQIVND (reference sequence). This CDR3 region has 15 residues. Trimming stripped 4 bases from V and 0 bases from J, with 13 bases between. CDR3 loop: CASSTPTSSSYEQYF. The DNA for the CDR3 is TGTGCCAGTAGTACGCCGACATCCAGCTCCTACGAGCAGTACTTC.

This chain connects TRBV7-6 to TRBJ2-1; 7 nucleotides match TRBD2. The V gene's germline CDR1 is SGHVS and CDR2 FNYEAQ. V was clipped by 1 base and J by 9 bases; unmatched bases: 3. The CDR3 consists of 13 residues. The CDR3 DNA is TGTGCCAGCAGCTTAGAGGGGAGGGGTGAGCAGTTCTTC. Its protein is CASSLEGRGEQFF.

This clone was seen at least ten times. The chain has TRBV10-1 and TRBJ2-1, with TRBD1 matching 10 bases. V was pared by 2 bases and J by 4 bases, with 14 bases of the junction left unmatched. The germline CDR1 and CDR2 sequences are WNHNN and SYGVQD (reference sequence). The CDR3 contains 19 residues. Here the CDR3 reads CASSEPPGQGTYCYNEQFF. The CDR3 DNA sequence: TGCGCCAGCAGTGAGCCGCCGGGACAGGGGACATATTGTTACAATGAGCAGTTCTTC.

The chain has TRBV14 and TRBJ2-3; 12 bases match TRBD1. Germline V gene lookup returns CDR1 SGHDN and CDR2 FVKESK. The V and J ends lost 1 base and 4 bases, in that order; junction bases with no gene match: 3. The CDR3 covers 16 residues. In DNA, the CDR3 is TGTGCCAGCAGCCAAGTTGGGACAGGGGGCCCAGATACGCAGTATTTT. It is translated as CASSQVGTGGPDTQYF.

This clone was seen repeatedly, ten times or more. The chain links TRBV19 to TRBJ2-3, with 7 nucleotides matching TRBD2. With V trimmed by 4 bases and J by 2 bases, 6 bases remained unmatched. The CDR3 loop spans 15 amino acids. Germline CDR1 reads LNHDA; CDR2 reads SQIVND (reference sequence). The CDR3 spells CASSRRLAVTDTQYF. The CDR3 DNA sequence: TGTGCCAGTAGTAGGCGCCTAGCGGTCACAGATACGCAGTATTTT.

This clone has a count of ten or more. The V call is TRBV11-3, the J call TRBJ2-6; unclear D gene. This CDR3 has 14 amino acids. V lost 4 bases and J 4 bases, leaving 8 bases between the germline ends. The V gene's germline CDR1 is SGHNT and CDR2 YENEEA. The CDR3 nucleotides read TGTGCCAGCAGCTCCGGAGTAGGGGCCAACGTCCTGACTTTC. Translated, it gives CASSSGVGANVLTF.